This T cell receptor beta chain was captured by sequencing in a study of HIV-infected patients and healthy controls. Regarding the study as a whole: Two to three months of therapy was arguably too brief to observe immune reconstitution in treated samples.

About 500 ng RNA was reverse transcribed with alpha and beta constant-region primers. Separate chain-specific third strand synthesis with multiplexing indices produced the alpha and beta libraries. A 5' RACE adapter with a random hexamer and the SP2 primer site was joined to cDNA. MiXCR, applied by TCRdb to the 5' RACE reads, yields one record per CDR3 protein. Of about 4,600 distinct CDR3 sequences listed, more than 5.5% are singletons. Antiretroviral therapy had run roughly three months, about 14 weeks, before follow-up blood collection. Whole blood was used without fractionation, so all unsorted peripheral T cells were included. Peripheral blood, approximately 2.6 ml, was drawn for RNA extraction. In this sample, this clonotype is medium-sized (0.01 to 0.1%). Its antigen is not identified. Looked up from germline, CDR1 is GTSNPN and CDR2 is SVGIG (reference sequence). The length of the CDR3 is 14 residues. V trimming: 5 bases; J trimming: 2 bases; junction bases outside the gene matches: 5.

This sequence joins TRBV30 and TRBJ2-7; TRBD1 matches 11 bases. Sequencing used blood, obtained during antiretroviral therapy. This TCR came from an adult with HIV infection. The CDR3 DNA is TGTGCCTGGTCGCGGACAGGGGGCCCCTACGAGCAGTACTTC. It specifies CAWSRTGGPYEQYF.